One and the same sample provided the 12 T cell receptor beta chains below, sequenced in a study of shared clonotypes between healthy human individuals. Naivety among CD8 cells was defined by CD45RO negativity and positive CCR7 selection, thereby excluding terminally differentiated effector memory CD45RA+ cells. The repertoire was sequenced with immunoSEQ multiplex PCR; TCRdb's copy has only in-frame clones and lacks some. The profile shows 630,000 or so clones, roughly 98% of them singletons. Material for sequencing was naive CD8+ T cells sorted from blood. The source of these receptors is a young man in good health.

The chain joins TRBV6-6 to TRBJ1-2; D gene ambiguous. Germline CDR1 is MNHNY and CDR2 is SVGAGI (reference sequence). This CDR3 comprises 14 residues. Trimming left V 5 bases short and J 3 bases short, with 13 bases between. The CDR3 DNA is TGTGCCAGCAGTCTCGTGGCAGCAGACTATGGCTACACCTTC. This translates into CASSLVAADYGYTF.

The CDR3 region is CASSQVGLAGGTDTQYF. The DNA of the CDR3 is TGCGCCAGCAGCCAAGTGGGGCTAGCGGGAGGCACAGATACGCAGTATTTT. The rearrangement joins TRBV4-3 to TRBJ2-3; 10 bases are a match to TRBD2. Germline V gives CDR1 LGHNA, CDR2 YSLEER. Trimming cost V 1 base and J 1 base; bases outside gene matches: 5. There are 17 residues in the CDR3.

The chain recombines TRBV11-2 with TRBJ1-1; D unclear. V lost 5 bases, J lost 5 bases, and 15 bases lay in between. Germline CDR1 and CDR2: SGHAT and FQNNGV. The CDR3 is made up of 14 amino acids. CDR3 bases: TGTGCCAGCAGCCTCTCTCGGGAGGGTACTGAAGCTTTCTTT. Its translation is CASSLSREGTEAFF.

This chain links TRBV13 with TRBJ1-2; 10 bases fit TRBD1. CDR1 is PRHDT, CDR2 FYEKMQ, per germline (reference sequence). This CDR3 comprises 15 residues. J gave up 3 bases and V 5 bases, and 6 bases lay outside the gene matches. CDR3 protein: CASSPWGTGDYGYTF. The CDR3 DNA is TGTGCCAGCAGCCCATGGGGGACAGGGGACTATGGCTACACCTTC.

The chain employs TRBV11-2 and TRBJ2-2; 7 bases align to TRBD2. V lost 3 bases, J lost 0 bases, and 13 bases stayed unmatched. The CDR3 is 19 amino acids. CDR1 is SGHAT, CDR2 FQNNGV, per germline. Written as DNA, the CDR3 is TGTGCCAGCAGCTTCGGGGATCGGGGGAGGGATACGAACACCGGGGAGCTGTTTTTT. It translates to CASSFGDRGRDTNTGELFF.

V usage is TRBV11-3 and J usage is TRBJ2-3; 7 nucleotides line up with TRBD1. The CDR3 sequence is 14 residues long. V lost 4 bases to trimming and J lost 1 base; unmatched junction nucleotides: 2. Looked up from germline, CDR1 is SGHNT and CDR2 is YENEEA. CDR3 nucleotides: TGTGCCAGCAGCTCGGGGACAGGCACAGATACGCAGTATTTT. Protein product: CASSSGTGTDTQYF.

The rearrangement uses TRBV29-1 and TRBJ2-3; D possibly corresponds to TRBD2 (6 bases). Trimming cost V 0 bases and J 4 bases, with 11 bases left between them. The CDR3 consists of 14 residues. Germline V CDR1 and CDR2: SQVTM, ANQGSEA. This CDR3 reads CSVEEAGQADTQYF. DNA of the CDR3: TGCAGCGTTGAAGAAGCGGGCCAGGCAGATACGCAGTATTTT.

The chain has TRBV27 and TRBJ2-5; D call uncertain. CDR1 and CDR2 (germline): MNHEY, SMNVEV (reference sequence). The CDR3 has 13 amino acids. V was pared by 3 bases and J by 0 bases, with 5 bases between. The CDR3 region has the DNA TGTGCCAGCAGTTTGGCAGACCAAGAGACCCAGTACTTC. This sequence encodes CASSLADQETQYF.

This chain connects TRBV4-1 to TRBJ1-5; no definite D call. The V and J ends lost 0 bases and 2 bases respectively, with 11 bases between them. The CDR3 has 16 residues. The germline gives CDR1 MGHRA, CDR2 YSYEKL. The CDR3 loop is CASSQEIRTGNQPQHF. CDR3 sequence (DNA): TGCGCCAGCAGCCAAGAGATCAGGACGGGCAATCAGCCCCAGCATTTT.

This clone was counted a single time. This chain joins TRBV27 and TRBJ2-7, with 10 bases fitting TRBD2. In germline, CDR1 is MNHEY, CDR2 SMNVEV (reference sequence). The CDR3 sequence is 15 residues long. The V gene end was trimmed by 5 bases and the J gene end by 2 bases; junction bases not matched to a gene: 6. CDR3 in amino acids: CASSIAGGPPYEQYF. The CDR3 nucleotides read TGTGCCAGCAGTATAGCGGGAGGCCCCCCCTACGAGCAGTACTTC.

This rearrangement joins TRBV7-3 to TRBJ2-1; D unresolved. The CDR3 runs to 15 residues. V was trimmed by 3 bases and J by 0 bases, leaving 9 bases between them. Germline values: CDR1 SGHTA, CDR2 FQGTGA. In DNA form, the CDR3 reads TGTGCCAGCAGCTTCCACTCCCGCTCCTACAATGAGCAGTTCTTC. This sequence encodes CASSFHSRSYNEQFF.

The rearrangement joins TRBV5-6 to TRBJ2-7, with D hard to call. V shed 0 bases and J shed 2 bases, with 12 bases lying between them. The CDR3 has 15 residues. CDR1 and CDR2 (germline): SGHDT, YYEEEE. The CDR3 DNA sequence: TGTGCCAGCAGCTTGGCCGGTGACCACACCTACGAGCAGTACTTC. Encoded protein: CASSLAGDHTYEQYF.